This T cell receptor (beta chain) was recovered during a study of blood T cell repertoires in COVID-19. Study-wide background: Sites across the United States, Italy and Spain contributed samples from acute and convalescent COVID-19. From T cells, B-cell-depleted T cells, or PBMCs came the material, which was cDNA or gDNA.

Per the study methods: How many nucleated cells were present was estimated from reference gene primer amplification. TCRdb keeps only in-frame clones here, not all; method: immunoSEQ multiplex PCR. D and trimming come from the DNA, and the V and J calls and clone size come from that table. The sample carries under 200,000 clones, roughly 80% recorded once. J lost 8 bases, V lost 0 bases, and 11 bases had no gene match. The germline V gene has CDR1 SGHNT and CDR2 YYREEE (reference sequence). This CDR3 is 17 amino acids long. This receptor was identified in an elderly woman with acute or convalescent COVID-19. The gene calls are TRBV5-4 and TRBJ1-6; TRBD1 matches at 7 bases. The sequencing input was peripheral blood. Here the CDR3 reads CASSLGNTGAAYSPLHF. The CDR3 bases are TGTGCCAGCAGCTTGGGGAACACAGGGGCCGCGTATTCACCCCTCCACTTT.